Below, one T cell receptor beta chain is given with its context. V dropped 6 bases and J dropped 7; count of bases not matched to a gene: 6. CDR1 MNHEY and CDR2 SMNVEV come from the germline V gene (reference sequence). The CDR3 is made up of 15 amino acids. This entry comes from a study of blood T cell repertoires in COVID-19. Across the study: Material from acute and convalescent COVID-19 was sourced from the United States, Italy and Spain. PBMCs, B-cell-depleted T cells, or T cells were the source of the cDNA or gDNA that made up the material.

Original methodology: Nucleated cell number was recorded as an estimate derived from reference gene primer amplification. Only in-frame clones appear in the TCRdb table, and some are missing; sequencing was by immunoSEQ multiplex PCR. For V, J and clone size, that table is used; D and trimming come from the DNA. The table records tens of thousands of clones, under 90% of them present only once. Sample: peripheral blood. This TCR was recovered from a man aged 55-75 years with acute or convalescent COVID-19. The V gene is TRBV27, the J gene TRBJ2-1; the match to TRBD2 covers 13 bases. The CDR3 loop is CASRALAGGPNEQFF. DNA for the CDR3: TGTGCCAGCAGAGCACTAGCGGGGGGGCCGAATGAGCAGTTCTTC.